The entry that follows covers one TCR beta chain sequence. This sample is drawn from a study of blood T cell repertoires in COVID-19. CDR1 is SGHNT, CDR2 YYREEE, per germline (reference sequence). The CDR3 consists of 15 residues. V lost 2 bases, J lost 7 bases, and 7 bases stayed unmatched. The table came from immunoSEQ multiplex PCR; TCRdb's copy has only in-frame clones and leaves some out. The table has about 260,000 clones, 70% to 90% seen once. The clonotype originates from a man aged 45 to 65 who had been exposed to COVID-19. Sequencing used PBMCs or T cells enriched from blood (not recorded which). This chain connects TRBV5-4 to TRBJ2-1, with 9 bases matching TRBD2. This CDR3 is CASSLGGRAGNEQFF. The CDR3 DNA follows: TGTGCCAGCAGCTTAGGCGGGAGGGCGGGGAATGAGCAGTTCTTC.